What follows are 11 T cell receptor beta chains derived from one specimen sequenced in a study of blood T cell repertoires in COVID-19. Libraries were prepared by immunoSEQ multiplex PCR; TCRdb keeps only in-frame clonotypes and omits some of them. The sample has over 150,000 clones, 88% seen once. Sequenced sample: peripheral blood. Receptors originate from a man under 40 with acute or convalescent COVID-19.

J is TRBJ1-3 and V is TRBV27; D ambiguous. The CDR3 spans 14 residues. V dropped 5 bases and J dropped 0 bases, with 8 bases sitting between them. Per germline, CDR1 MNHEY and CDR2 SMNVEV (reference sequence). This CDR3 is CASSRSGSGNTIYF. In DNA, the CDR3 is TGTGCCAGCAGTAGGTCAGGCTCTGGAAACACCATATATTTT.

This clone turned up a few times. The chain carries TRBV30 and TRBJ2-4; D is undetermined. V shed 0 bases and J shed 4 bases, with 10 bases lying between them. The CDR3 spans 14 residues. Germline CDR1 reads GTSNPN; CDR2 reads SVGIG (reference sequence). CDR3 DNA: TGTGCCTGGAGTGTACCGCCACAGAAAAACATTCAGTACTTC. Translated: CAWSVPPQKNIQYF.

V gene TRBV6-5 combines with J gene TRBJ1-1, with D maybe TRBD1 (6 bases). CDR1 and CDR2 from the germline V gene are MNHEY and SVGAGI. This CDR3 has 14 amino acids. V gave up 7 bases and J gave up 1 base, with 13 bases separating them. The CDR3 is CASTRGAGNTEAFF. The CDR3 nucleotides are TGTGCCAGCACCAGGGGAGCAGGGAACACTGAAGCTTTCTTT.

This clone occurred once. The chain uses TRBV12-5 and TRBJ2-1; TRBD1 agrees at 9 bases. CDR1 is LGHNT and CDR2 is FRNRAP in the germline V gene. The V and J ends lost 0 bases and 9 bases, in that order; junction bases with no gene match: 6. The CDR3 contains 15 residues. The CDR3 DNA is TGTGCTAGTGGTTTGGTAGGGACAGGGTTTGGTGAGCAGTTCTTC. Protein sequence: CASGLVGTGFGEQFF.

The chain links TRBV7-3 to TRBJ2-3; 10 nucleotides agree with TRBD2. The germline gives CDR1 SGHTA, CDR2 FQGTGA. The CDR3 is 15 amino acids. V shed 8 bases and J 5 bases; nucleotides not matched to a gene: 10. The CDR3 sequence is CASLMSGGAGDTQYF. The CDR3 DNA reads as TGTGCCAGCCTGATGAGCGGGGGGGCCGGAGATACGCAGTATTTT.

The gene calls are TRBV24-1 and TRBJ2-2; a weak D match, TRBD2 (6 bases). Trimming took off 3 bases at V and 3 bases at J, with 10 bases between the two ends. The germline V gene encodes CDR1 KGHDR and CDR2 SFDVKD. This CDR3 comprises 15 residues. CDR3 coding DNA: TGTGCCACCAGTGATACCTGGGGGGACACCGGGGAGCTGTTTTTT. Translation: CATSDTWGDTGELFF.

The chain combines TRBV12-5 with TRBJ2-3, with D perhaps TRBD2 (5 bases). Trimming took off 5 bases at V and 2 bases at J, with 5 bases between the two ends. Germline V gene data show CDR1 as LGHNT and CDR2 as FRNRAP. The CDR3 is 12 residues long. The CDR3 is CASGRDTDTQYF. CDR3 in DNA: TGTGCTAGTGGTCGGGACACAGATACGCAGTATTTT.

As for this clone: Without the conserved terminal phenylalanine or tryptophan, this CDR3 likely stems from a read error. The DNA is left out, because the CDR3 cannot be placed on it with certainty; the CDR3 is given as TCRdb lists it. V is TRBV28 and J is TRBJ1-5. Germline V gene lookup returns CDR1 MDHEN and CDR2 SYDVKM. 8 amino acids form the CDR3, both terminal residues included. CDR3 region: CASKPRAL.

The gene calls are TRBV5-6 and TRBJ2-6; maybe TRBD2 (5 bases). The ends were cut back, 5 bases at V and 6 bases at J, with 18 bases in the middle. Germline CDR1 SGHDT, CDR2 YYEEEE. The CDR3 has 16 amino acids. The CDR3 spells CASSFLIQREANVLTF. The CDR3 region has the DNA TGTGCCAGCAGTTTCCTGATCCAACGGGAGGCCAACGTCCTGACTTTC.

The chain carries TRBV2 and TRBJ1-5; unclear D gene. Trimming took 8 bases from V and 6 from J, leaving 14 bases between them. CDR3 length: 13 residues. Germline lookup yields CDR1 SNHLY and CDR2 FYNNEI. The chain's CDR3 is CASHSLSGQPQHF. CDR3 coding DNA: TGTGCCAGCCATTCCTTGAGTGGTCAGCCCCAGCATTTT.

Notes on this clone: The same CDR3 can be traced to other DNA sequences in this sample. The chain has TRBV5-1 and TRBJ2-7, with D perhaps matching TRBD2 (6 bases). Germline V gene lookup returns CDR1 SGHRS and CDR2 YFSETQ. The CDR3 consists of 15 residues. Trimming removed 0 bases from V and 4 bases from J, with 14 bases in between. CDR3 in amino acids: CASSLAAGSFYEQYF. In nucleotides, the CDR3 is TGCGCCAGCAGCTTGGCGGCGGGGTCATTTTACGAGCAGTACTTC. The entire variable domain, with the rest obtained from reference TRBV5-1 and TRBJ2-7, is as follows: KAGVTQTPRYLIKTRGQQVTLSCSPISGHRSVSWYQQTPGQGLQFLFEYFSETQRNKGNFPGRFSGRQFSNSRSEMNVSTLELGDSALYLCASSLAAGSFYEQYFGPGTRLTVT.